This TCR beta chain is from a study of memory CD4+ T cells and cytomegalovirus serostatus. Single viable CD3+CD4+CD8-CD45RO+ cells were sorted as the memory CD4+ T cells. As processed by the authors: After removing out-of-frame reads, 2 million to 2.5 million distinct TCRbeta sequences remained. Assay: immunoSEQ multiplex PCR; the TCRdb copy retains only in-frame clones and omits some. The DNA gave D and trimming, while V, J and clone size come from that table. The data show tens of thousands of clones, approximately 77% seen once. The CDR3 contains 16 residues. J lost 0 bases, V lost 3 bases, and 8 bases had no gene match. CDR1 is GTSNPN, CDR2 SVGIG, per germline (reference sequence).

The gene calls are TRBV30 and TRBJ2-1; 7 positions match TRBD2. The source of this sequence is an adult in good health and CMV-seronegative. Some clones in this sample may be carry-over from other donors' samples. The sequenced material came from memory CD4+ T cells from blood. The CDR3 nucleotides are TGTGCCTGGAGAGCTAGCGGAGGGTTCTCCTACAATGAGCAGTTCTTC. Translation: CAWRASGGFSYNEQFF.